This entry lists 8 T cell receptor beta chains sequenced from one sample in a study of technical replicates of blood from a few donors. Using immunoSEQ multiplex PCR, the repertoire was profiled, and TCRdb retains in-frame clones only, with some absent. The sample yields roughly 80,000 clones, around 89% seen once. The sequenced material came from T cells isolated from PBMCs. These receptors were collected from a human donor in good health.

The chain combines TRBV7-2 with TRBJ2-7; the D gene is possibly TRBD2 (5 bases). This CDR3 has 14 amino acids. V was pared by 5 bases and J by 7 bases, with 18 bases between. In germline, CDR1 is SGHTA, CDR2 FQGNSA. CDR3 region: CASSPTLDLGEQYF. The CDR3 DNA sequence: TGTGCCAGCAGCCCAACACTAGATTTAGGGGAGCAGTACTTC.

This chain connects TRBV10-3 to TRBJ2-4; D possibly corresponds to TRBD2 (6 bases). V was cut by 3 bases and J by 0 bases, with 9 bases left in between. CDR1 is ENHRY, CDR2 SYGVKD, per germline. There are 15 residues in the CDR3. This CDR3 reads CAISDLGLAKNIQYF. CDR3 in DNA: TGTGCCATCAGTGATCTGGGACTAGCCAAAAACATTCAGTACTTC.

The chain uses TRBV29-1 and TRBJ2-1; 14 positions match TRBD2. Per the germline V gene, CDR1 is SQVTM and CDR2 is ANQGSEA. The CDR3 consists of 14 residues. Germline trimming cut 6 bases from V and 12 bases from J; bases unmatched to any gene: 10. This CDR3 is CSVQGTSGSLGQFF. The CDR3 DNA is TGCAGCGTCCAAGGGACTAGCGGGAGTCTGGGGCAGTTCTTC.

V gene TRBV4-1 combines with J gene TRBJ2-1, with 7 bases identical to TRBD2. This CDR3 has 17 residues. Trimming at V came to 3 bases and at J to 0 bases, leaving 8 bases not matched to a gene. The germline gives CDR1 MGHRA, CDR2 YSYEKL. In DNA form, the CDR3 reads TGCGCCAGCAGCCAGAGAGGCGGCGGGAGCTCCTACAATGAGCAGTTCTTC. Amino acid sequence: CASSQRGGGSSYNEQFF.

The chain uses TRBV5-4 and TRBJ2-2; possible D gene TRBD2, 6 bases. Germline V gene data show CDR1 as SGHNT and CDR2 as YYREEE (reference sequence). The CDR3 length is 12 residues. Trimming took 2 bases from V and 10 from J, leaving 9 bases between them. Written as DNA, the CDR3 is TGTGCCAGCAGCTTCGGACTAAAGGAGCTGTTTTTT. Protein: CASSFGLKELFF.

CDR3 residues: CASNPWGGPNTEAFF. CDR3 bases: TGTGCCAGCAACCCGTGGGGGGGGCCGAACACTGAAGCTTTCTTT. This sequence joins TRBV7-9 and TRBJ1-1, with D tentatively TRBD1 (6 bases). The CDR3 is made up of 15 amino acids. Germline CDR1 reads SEHNR; CDR2 reads FQNEAQ (reference sequence). The ends were cut back, 7 bases at V and 1 base at J, with 16 bases in the middle.

The chain uses TRBV9 and TRBJ2-7; 11 positions match TRBD2. The ends lost 3 bases at V and 0 bases at J; junction bases unmatched: 5. The length of the CDR3 is 16 residues. Germline V CDR1 and CDR2: SGDLS, YYNGEE. The CDR3 coding sequence is TGTGCCAGCAGCGCCGGAACTAGCGGGAGCTCCTACGAGCAGTACTTC. Residues: CASSAGTSGSSYEQYF.

This sequence joins TRBV7-3 and TRBJ2-3; maybe TRBD1 (6 bases). V was pared by 4 bases and J by 5 bases, with 10 bases between. From germline, CDR1 is SGHTA and CDR2 FQGTGA. This CDR3 contains 13 residues. The CDR3 coding sequence is TGTGCCAGCAGCTCAGGGGCGGGAGATACGCAGTATTTT. Its translation: CASSSGAGDTQYF.